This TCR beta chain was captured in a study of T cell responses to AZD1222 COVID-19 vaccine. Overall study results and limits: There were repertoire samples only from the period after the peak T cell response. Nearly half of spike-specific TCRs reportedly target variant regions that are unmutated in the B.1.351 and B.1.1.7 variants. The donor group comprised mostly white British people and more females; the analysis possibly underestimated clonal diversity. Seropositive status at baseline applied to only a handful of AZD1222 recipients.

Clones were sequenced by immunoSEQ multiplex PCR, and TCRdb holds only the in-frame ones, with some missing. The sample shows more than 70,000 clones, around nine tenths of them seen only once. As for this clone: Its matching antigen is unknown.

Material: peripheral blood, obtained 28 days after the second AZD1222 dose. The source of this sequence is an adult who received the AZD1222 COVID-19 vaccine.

CDR3 sequence reads: CASSRLAGGYNEQFF. DNA of the CDR3: TGTGCCAGCAGCCGACTAGCGGGAGGCTACAATGAGCAGTTCTTC. This sequence joins TRBV6-5 and TRBJ2-1, with 13 bases aligning to TRBD2. V lost 6 bases, J lost 3 bases, and 2 bases stayed unmatched. The CDR3 loop spans 15 amino acids. CDR1 and CDR2 from the germline V gene are MNHEY and SVGAGI.